This T cell receptor (beta chain) was captured by sequencing in a study of Siglec-9 on CD8 T cells in melanoma (dated by TCRdb to about 2019). General notes on the study: The study investigated Siglec-9 expression on CD8+ T cells and the role of Siglec-9 in regulating T cells in the melanoma tumor microenvironment. Broader findings and caveats from the paper: According to the report, an effector memory CD8+ T-cell subset that seemed to build up inside melanoma tumors was both marked and regulated by Siglec-9.

Comments on this clone: The antigen this receptor binds is unknown. The sample holds no much larger clone one base away, and base qualities are not on file.

The protocol used for the library was the immunoSEQ multiplex PCR assay. TCRdb provides this immuneACCESS table in a form limited to in-frame rearrangements. Some clones are lacking; in checked studies, under half of them reflect an unresolved V gene, and why the rest are absent is not known. The table for this sample lists about 30,000 clones; 80% of them were counted only once. Clones ranked in the top ten supply less than 7% of the sample. The CDR3, cysteine through phenylalanine, is 14 amino acids long. Of the read, only the CDR3 DNA is kept; its 42 bases are in frame from base 1. The V end loses 5 bases and the J end loses 7 bases, and a stretch of 17 bases separates them. Based on the germline V gene (reference sequence), the CDR1 and CDR2 sequences are MNHNY and SVGAGI.

The chain is encoded by TRBV6-6 joined to TRBJ1-2; possibly the D gene is TRBD1, per 6 matching bases. The source of this sequence is a human donor in good health. Sequences were obtained from Siglec-9- CD8+ T cells sorted from blood. Read against the paper, the sample's cell subset or site label means: CD8 T cells lacking Siglec-9. For the CDR3, the sequence is CASSLSGEFGGYTF. Here is the DNA: TGTGCCAGCAGTCTATCAGGGGAGTTTGGTGGCTACACCTTC.